This record covers a single TCR beta chain. The sample comes from a study of human T cells and chemical hapten exposure. In the study's own analysis: Individual samples carried between about 20,000 and 700,000 TCRs, with around 96,000 as the median. TCRdb ran MiXCR on the RACE reads and lists one entry per CDR3 protein. Here the V and J calls rest on TCRdb's processing, not on the authors' analysis. This table has 95,000 to 150,000 distinct CDR3 sequences, roughly 13% appearing once. Time point: patch test 1, 2 weeks after DPC sensitization. As to treatment: therapeutic diphenylcyclopropenone sensitization with weekly scalp DPC. The CDR3 is 15 residues long. V was pared by 7 bases and J by 5 bases, with 11 bases of the junction left unmatched. CDR1 and CDR2 from the germline V gene are MRHNA and SNTAGT.

The chain has TRBV6-4 and TRBJ1-5; 7 nucleotides align to TRBD1. This material consisted of whole blood, taken in connection with sensitization to the hapten diphenylcyclopropenone (DPC). The receptor comes from a man aged 18 to 35 with alopecia areata. Some clones in this sample may be carry-over from other donors' samples. CDR3 sequence (DNA): TGTGCCAGCAATCTGACAGGGCGAGGTTATCAGCCCCAGCATTTT. It translates to CASNLTGRGYQPQHF.